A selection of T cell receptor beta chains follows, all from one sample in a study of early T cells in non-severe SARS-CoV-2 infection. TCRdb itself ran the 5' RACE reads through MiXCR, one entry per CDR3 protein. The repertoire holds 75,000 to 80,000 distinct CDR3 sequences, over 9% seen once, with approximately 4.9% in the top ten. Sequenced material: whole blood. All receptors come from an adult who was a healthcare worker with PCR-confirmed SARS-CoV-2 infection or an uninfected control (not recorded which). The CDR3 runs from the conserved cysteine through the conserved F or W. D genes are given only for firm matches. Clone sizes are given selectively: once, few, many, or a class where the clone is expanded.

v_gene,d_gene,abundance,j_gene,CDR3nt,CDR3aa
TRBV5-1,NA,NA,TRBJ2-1,TGCGCCAGCAGCTTGGATGTACAGTTCGCCAATGAGCAGTTCTTC,CASSLDVQFANEQFF
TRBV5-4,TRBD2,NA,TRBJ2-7,TGTGCCAGCAGCTGGAGACAGGCCGGACTAGCGGGAGAAAGCAAGCAGTACTTC,CASSWRQAGLAGESKQYF
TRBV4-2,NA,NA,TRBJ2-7,TGTGCCAGCAGCCGGGGCGGATACGAGCAGTACTTC,CASSRGGYEQYF
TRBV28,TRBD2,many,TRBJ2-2,TGTGCCAGCAGTCCCCTGACTAGCGGGAGGGGAACCGGGGAGCTGTTTTTT,CASSPLTSGRGTGELFF
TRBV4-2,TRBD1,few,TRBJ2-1,TGTGCCAGCAGCCTGACAGGGAACAATGAGCAGTTCTTC,CASSLTGNNEQFF
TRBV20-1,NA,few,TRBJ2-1,TGCAGTGCTGGTACTAGTAATGAGCAGTTCTTC,CSAGTSNEQFF
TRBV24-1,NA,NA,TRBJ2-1,TGTGCCACCAGTGAAATCGACAGGAGCGGGCAGTTCTTC,CATSEIDRSGQFF
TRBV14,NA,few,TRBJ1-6,TGTGCCAGCAGCCAAGACCGATTCTCCTCCTATAATTCACCCCTCCACTTT,CASSQDRFSSYNSPLHF
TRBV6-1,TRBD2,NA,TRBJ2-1,TGTGCCACCGGGACTAGCGGATTTAGCTCCTACAATGAGCAGTTCTTC,CATGTSGFSSYNEQFF
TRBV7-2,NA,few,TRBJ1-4,TGTGCCAGCAGCTTGGGGGGAAGGGAAAAACTGTTTTTT,CASSLGGREKLFF
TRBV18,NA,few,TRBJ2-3,TGTGCCAGCTCACCGCCCACGAAGCTGAGGACAGATACGCAGTATTTT,CASSPPTKLRTDTQYF
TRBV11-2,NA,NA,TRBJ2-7,TGTGCCAGCAGCCTCTGGGACTACGAGCAGTACTTC,CASSLWDYEQYF
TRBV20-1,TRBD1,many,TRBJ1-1,TGCAGTGCTGATGGACAGGGGGCTATGAACACTGAAGCTTTCTTT,CSADGQGAMNTEAFF
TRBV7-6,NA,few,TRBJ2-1,TGTGCCAGCAGCCGTCAGGCCGGGAACAATGAGCAGTTCTTC,CASSRQAGNNEQFF